This entry is about one TCR beta chain. The target antigen is unknown. Execution of the assay was at deep level. As handled by the study authors: ImmunoSEQ output held junction-only sequences without quality scores, so filtering differed. The method was immunoSEQ multiplex PCR; TCRdb's version includes in-frame clones alone and lacks a portion of them. The D gene and trimming were derived from the DNA, and the V and J assignments and clone size from that table. Counted here are some 660,000 clones, about 80% occurring once; the ten biggest clones make up roughly 2%. The CDR3 length is 17 residues. Germline lookup yields CDR1 LGHNA and CDR2 YNFKEQ. Trimming removed 1 base from V and 0 bases from J; junction bases left unmatched: 4. This record comes from a study of shared clonotypes between healthy human individuals. Study outcomes and limitations: Several donors held about 5% of naive CD4 clonotypes in common.

V is TRBV4-2 and J is TRBJ2-3, with TRBD2 matching 10 bases. The sequencing input was memory CD4+ T cells sorted from blood. The subset is: CD45RA-negative fraction. The TCR comes from a woman in her thirties in good health. Here the CDR3 DNA reads TGTGCCAGCAGCCAAGGGCCAGCGGGAGGGAGCACAGATACGCAGTATTTT. It yields the protein CASSQGPAGGSTDTQYF.